The rows below give T cell receptor beta chains drawn from one sample of a study of Ad26.COV2.S vaccination and SARS-CoV-2 variants. Profiling relied on immunoSEQ multiplex PCR, and the TCRdb table lists in-frame clones only, not all of them. In the table there are fewer than 400,000 clones, just under 85% of which are singletons. The source material was peripheral blood, sampled in a trial of Ad26.COV2.S vaccine versus placebo. These receptors were obtained from a person between 18 and 59 years old who received the Ad26.COV2.S COVID-19 vaccine or a placebo. Both conserved end residues are part of each CDR3. D genes are given only for firm matches.

cdr3_aa: CASSPRVAGGADTQYF
d_call: TRBD2
v_call: TRBV9
j_call: TRBJ2-3

cdr3_aa: CASSLMVRAETQYF
d_call: NA
v_call: TRBV7-6
j_call: TRBJ2-5

cdr3_aa: CASSGLQASGYTF
d_call: NA
v_call: TRBV4-2
j_call: TRBJ1-2

cdr3_aa: CSAWGGYGYTF
d_call: NA
v_call: TRBV20-1
j_call: TRBJ1-2

cdr3_aa: CASSRGQVYGYTF
d_call: TRBD1
v_call: TRBV12-3/TRBV12-4
j_call: TRBJ1-2

cdr3_aa: CASSLWGPQGAKNIQYF
d_call: NA
v_call: TRBV27
j_call: TRBJ2-4

cdr3_aa: CASSVTSGTYNEQFF
d_call: TRBD2
v_call: TRBV18
j_call: TRBJ2-1

cdr3_aa: CASSSSSGQSNQPQHF
d_call: NA
v_call: TRBV7-9
j_call: TRBJ1-5

cdr3_aa: CASSISPGQKNQPQHF
d_call: TRBD1
v_call: TRBV19
j_call: TRBJ1-5

cdr3_aa: CASSLDRVAYEQYF
d_call: NA
v_call: TRBV5-1
j_call: TRBJ2-7

cdr3_aa: CASTKDRGLETEAFF
d_call: TRBD1
v_call: TRBV11-2
j_call: TRBJ1-1

cdr3_aa: CASSPQGGTYNEQFF
d_call: NA
v_call: TRBV5-1
j_call: TRBJ2-1

cdr3_aa: CASSPLTGHGYTF
d_call: NA
v_call: TRBV3-1/TRBV3-2
j_call: TRBJ1-2

cdr3_aa: CASSLTTLGGEKLFF
d_call: NA
v_call: TRBV28
j_call: TRBJ1-4

cdr3_aa: CASSLNDNQPQHF
d_call: NA
v_call: TRBV5-1
j_call: TRBJ1-5

cdr3_aa: CASSLGSGANVLTF
d_call: NA
v_call: TRBV7-9
j_call: TRBJ2-6

cdr3_aa: CAISGGDSGQPQHF
d_call: NA
v_call: TRBV2
j_call: TRBJ1-5

cdr3_aa: CASSFSQYQETQYF
d_call: NA
v_call: TRBV28
j_call: TRBJ2-5

cdr3_aa: CASSQGGGTYNEQFF
d_call: TRBD2
v_call: TRBV4-2
j_call: TRBJ2-1

cdr3_aa: CASSPRVAGGRTYNEQFF
d_call: TRBD2
v_call: TRBV5-1
j_call: TRBJ2-1

cdr3_aa: CASSHGTSGAQETQYF
d_call: TRBD2
v_call: TRBV4-1
j_call: TRBJ2-5

cdr3_aa: CASSPDRGHSPLHF
d_call: TRBD1
v_call: TRBV6-2/TRBV6-3
j_call: TRBJ1-6

cdr3_aa: CASSMGLAGGLGETQYF
d_call: TRBD2
v_call: TRBV7-3
j_call: TRBJ2-5

cdr3_aa: CASSYRPAANYGYTF
d_call: NA
v_call: TRBV6-2/TRBV6-3
j_call: TRBJ1-2

cdr3_aa: CASSGASGVSSYEQYF
d_call: TRBD2
v_call: TRBV28
j_call: TRBJ2-7

cdr3_aa: CASRGDTAHNEQFF
d_call: NA
v_call: TRBV7-2
j_call: TRBJ2-1

cdr3_aa: CAVLLFGQIYEQYF
d_call: NA
v_call: TRBV6-5
j_call: TRBJ2-7

cdr3_aa: CASSPGQEADTQYF
d_call: TRBD1
v_call: TRBV6-5
j_call: TRBJ2-3

cdr3_aa: CASSSGQVLNTEAFF
d_call: TRBD1
v_call: TRBV5-1
j_call: TRBJ1-1

cdr3_aa: CASSSGTSGGARLDTQYF
d_call: TRBD2
v_call: TRBV7-2
j_call: TRBJ2-3

cdr3_aa: CASSRGQGRALAKNIQYF
d_call: TRBD1
v_call: TRBV14
j_call: TRBJ2-4

cdr3_aa: CASSQLDYEQYF
d_call: NA
v_call: TRBV7-6
j_call: TRBJ2-7

cdr3_aa: CASSLGTGGDSPLHF
d_call: NA
v_call: TRBV5-4
j_call: TRBJ1-6

cdr3_aa: CASSEWNGGVIDNSPLHF
d_call: NA
v_call: TRBV25-1
j_call: TRBJ1-6

cdr3_aa: CATHLGAEAFF
d_call: NA
v_call: TRBV13
j_call: TRBJ1-1

cdr3_aa: CASSQLTGNYGYTF
d_call: TRBD1
v_call: TRBV4-1
j_call: TRBJ1-2

cdr3_aa: CASREGYGYTF
d_call: NA
v_call: TRBV6-5
j_call: TRBJ1-2

cdr3_aa: CASSLNGENTIYF
d_call: NA
v_call: TRBV6-5
j_call: TRBJ1-3

cdr3_aa: CSGQAGGPSDTQYF
d_call: TRBD2
v_call: TRBV29-1
j_call: TRBJ2-3

cdr3_aa: CASERGFQETQYF
d_call: NA
v_call: TRBV5-6
j_call: TRBJ2-5

cdr3_aa: CASSPRRGAGNTIYF
d_call: NA
v_call: TRBV11-2
j_call: TRBJ1-3

cdr3_aa: CAWSVGSGTGGELHF
d_call: NA
v_call: TRBV30
j_call: TRBJ2-5

cdr3_aa: CASSKLGTKTYEQYF
d_call: TRBD2
v_call: TRBV3-1/TRBV3-2
j_call: TRBJ2-7

cdr3_aa: CASSPGQGYSGANVLTF
d_call: TRBD1
v_call: TRBV2
j_call: TRBJ2-6

cdr3_aa: CASRGSEGASSYEQYF
d_call: NA
v_call: TRBV7-2
j_call: TRBJ2-7

cdr3_aa: CASSLRHAYQETQYF
d_call: NA
v_call: TRBV5-6
j_call: TRBJ2-5

cdr3_aa: CASSFSYGTSGLNEQFF
d_call: TRBD2
v_call: TRBV5-4
j_call: TRBJ2-1

cdr3_aa: CASSIGGTEPHTQYF
d_call: NA
v_call: TRBV19
j_call: TRBJ2-3

cdr3_aa: CAISAGVNYGYTF
d_call: NA
v_call: TRBV10-3
j_call: TRBJ1-2

cdr3_aa: CASSRYRGGGYTF
d_call: TRBD1
v_call: TRBV3-1/TRBV3-2
j_call: TRBJ1-2

cdr3_aa: CASSLVQAARGEKLFF
d_call: NA
v_call: TRBV28
j_call: TRBJ1-4